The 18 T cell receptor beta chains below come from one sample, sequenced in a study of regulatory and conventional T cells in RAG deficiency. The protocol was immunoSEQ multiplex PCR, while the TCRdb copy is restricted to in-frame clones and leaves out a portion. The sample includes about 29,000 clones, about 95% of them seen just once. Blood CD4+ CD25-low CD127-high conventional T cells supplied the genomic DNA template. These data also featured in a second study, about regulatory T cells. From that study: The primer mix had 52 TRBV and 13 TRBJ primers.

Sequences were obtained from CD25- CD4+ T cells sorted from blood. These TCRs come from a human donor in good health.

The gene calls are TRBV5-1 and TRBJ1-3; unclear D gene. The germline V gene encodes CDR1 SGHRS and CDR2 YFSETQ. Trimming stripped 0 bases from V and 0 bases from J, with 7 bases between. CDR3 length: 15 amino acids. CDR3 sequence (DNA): TGCGCCAGCAGCTTGGCCGGGGTCTCTGGAAACACCATATATTTT. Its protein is CASSLAGVSGNTIYF.

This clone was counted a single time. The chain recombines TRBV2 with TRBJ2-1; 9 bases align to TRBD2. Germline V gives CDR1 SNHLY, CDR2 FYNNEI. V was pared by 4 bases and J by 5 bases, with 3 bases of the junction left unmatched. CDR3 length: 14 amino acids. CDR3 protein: CASSASGVNNEQFF. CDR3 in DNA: TGTGCCAGCAGTGCTAGCGGGGTTAACAATGAGCAGTTCTTC.

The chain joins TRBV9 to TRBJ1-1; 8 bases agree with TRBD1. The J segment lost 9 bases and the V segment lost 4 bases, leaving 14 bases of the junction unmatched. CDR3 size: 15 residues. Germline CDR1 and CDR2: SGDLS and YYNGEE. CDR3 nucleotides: TGTGCCAGCAGCCCGTACACGGACAGGGTCCGGCAAGCTTTCTTT. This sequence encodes CASSPYTDRVRQAFF. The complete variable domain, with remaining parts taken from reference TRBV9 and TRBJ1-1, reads DSGVTQTPKHLITATGQRVTLRCSPRSGDLSVYWYQQSLDQGLQFLIQYYNGEERAKGNILERFSAQQFPDLHSELNLSSLELGDSALYFCASSPYTDRVRQAFFGQGTRLTVV.

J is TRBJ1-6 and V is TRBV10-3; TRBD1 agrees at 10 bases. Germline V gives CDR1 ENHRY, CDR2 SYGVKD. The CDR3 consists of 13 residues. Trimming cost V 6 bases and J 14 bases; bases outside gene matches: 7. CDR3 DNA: TGTGCCATCAGGGGGACAGGGGTTTTGACCCTCCACTTT. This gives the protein CAIRGTGVLTLHF.

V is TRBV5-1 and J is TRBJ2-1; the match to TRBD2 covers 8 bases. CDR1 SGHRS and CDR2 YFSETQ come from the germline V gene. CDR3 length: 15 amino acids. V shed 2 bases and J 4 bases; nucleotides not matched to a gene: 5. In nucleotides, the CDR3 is TGCGCCAGCAGCTTTGGACTAGCTAAATACAATGAGCAGTTCTTC. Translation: CASSFGLAKYNEQFF.

The CDR3 is CASSPGGSNEKLFF. In DNA, the CDR3 is TGTGCCAGCAGCCCAGGGGGCTCTAATGAAAAACTGTTTTTT. The rearrangement uses TRBV7-2 and TRBJ1-4, with 8 bases that match TRBD1. CDR3 length: 14 amino acids. Per the germline V gene, CDR1 is SGHTA and CDR2 is FQGNSA. The J segment lost 3 bases and the V segment lost 5 bases, leaving 2 bases of the junction unmatched.

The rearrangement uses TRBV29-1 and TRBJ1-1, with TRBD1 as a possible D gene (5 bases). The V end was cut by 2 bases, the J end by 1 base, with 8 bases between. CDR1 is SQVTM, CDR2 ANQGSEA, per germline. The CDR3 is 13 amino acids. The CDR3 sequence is CSVERTKNTEAFF. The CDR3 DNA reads TGCAGCGTTGAACGGACAAAGAACACTGAAGCTTTCTTT.

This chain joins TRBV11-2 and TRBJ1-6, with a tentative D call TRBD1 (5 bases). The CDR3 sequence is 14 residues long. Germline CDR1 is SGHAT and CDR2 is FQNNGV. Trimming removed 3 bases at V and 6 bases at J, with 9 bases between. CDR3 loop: CASSFSGPNSPLHF. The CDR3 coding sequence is TGTGCCAGCAGCTTCTCAGGGCCTAATTCACCCCTCCACTTT.

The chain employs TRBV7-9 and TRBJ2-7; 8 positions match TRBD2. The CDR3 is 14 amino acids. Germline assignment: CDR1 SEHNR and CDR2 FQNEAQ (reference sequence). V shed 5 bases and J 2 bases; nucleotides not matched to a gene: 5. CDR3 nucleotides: TGTGCCAGCAGCCGTCGGGGGGGCCCCTACGAGCAGTACTTC. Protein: CASSRRGGPYEQYF.

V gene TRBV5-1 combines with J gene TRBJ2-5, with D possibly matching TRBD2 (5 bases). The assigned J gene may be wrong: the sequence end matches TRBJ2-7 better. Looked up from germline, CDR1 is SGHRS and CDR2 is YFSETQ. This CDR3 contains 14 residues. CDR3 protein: CASAERGSFYEQYF. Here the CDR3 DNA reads TGCGCCAGCGCTGAGCGCGGGTCTTTCTACGAGCAGTACTTC.

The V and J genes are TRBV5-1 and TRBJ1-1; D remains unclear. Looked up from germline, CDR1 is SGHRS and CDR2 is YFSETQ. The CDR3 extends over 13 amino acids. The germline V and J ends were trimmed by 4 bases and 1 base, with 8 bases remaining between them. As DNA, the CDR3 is TGCGCCAGCAGCCCGGGATCGAACACTGAAGCTTTCTTT. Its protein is CASSPGSNTEAFF.

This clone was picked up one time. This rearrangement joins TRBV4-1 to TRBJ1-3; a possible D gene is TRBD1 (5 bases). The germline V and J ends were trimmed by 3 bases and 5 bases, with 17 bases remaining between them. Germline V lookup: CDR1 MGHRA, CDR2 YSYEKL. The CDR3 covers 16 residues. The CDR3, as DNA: TGCGCCAGCAGCCAGATCGGGGGGGGATATAGAAACACCATATATTTT. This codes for CASSQIGGGYRNTIYF.

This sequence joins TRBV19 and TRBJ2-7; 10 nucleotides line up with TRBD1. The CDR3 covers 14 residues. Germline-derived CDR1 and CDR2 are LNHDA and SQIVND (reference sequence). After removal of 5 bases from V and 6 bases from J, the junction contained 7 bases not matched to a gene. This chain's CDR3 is CASSWDRGFGEQYF. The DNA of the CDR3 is TGTGCCAGTAGTTGGGACAGGGGCTTTGGCGAGCAGTACTTC.

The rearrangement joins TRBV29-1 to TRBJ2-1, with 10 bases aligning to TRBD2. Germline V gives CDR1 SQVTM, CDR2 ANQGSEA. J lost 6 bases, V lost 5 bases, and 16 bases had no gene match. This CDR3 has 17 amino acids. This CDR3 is CSVLGPSGGSLFNEQFF. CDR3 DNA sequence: TGCAGCGTTCTCGGGCCTAGCGGGGGCTCGCTTTTCAATGAGCAGTTCTTC.

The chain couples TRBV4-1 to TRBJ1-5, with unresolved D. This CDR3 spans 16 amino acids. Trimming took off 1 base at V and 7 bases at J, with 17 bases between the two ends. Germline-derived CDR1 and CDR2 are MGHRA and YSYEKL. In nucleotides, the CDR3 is TGCGCCAGCAGCCAAGTGGGCCCCTTAGTCCGGCAGCCCCAGCATTTT. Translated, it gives CASSQVGPLVRQPQHF.

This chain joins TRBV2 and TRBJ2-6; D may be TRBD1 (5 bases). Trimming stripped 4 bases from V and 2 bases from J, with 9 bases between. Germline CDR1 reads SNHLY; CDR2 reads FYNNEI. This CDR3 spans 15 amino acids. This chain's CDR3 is CASSADIAGANVLTF. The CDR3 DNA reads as TGTGCCAGCAGTGCGGACATCGCTGGGGCCAACGTCCTGACTTTC.

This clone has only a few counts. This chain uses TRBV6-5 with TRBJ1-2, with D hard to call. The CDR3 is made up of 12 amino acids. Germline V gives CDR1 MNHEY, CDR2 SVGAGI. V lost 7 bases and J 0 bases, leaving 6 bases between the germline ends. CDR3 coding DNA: TGTGCCAGCACGCGGGCTAACTATGGCTACACCTTC. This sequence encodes CASTRANYGYTF.

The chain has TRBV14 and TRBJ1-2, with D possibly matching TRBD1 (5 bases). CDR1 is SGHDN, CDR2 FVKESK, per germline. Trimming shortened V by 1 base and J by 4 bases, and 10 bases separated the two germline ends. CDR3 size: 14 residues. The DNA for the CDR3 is TGTGCCAGCAGCCAAGCCCCAGGGATCTATGGCTACACCTTC. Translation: CASSQAPGIYGYTF.